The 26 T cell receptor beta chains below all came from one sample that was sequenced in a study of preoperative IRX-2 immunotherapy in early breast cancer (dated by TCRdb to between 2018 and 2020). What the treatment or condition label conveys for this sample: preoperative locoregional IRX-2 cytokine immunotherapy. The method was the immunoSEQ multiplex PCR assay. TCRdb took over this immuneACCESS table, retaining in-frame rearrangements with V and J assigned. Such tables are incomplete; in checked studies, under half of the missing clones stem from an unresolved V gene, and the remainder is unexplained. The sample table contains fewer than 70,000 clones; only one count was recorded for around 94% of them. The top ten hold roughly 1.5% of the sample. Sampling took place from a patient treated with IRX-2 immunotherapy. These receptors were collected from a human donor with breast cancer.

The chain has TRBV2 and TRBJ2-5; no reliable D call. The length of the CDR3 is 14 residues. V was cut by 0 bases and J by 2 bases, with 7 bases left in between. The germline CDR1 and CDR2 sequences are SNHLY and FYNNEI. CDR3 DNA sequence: TGTGCCAGCAGTGAAGCGACCCAGCAAGAGACCCAGTACTTC. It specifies CASSEATQQETQYF.

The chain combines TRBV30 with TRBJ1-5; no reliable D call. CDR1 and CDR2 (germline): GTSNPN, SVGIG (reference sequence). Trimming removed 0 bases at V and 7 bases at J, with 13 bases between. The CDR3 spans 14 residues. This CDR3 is CAWSVVYGHQPQHF. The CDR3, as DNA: TGTGCCTGGAGTGTAGTCTACGGCCACCAGCCCCAGCATTTT.

CDR3 coding DNA: TGTGCCAGTAGTCCCCCGTGGCCCTACGAGCAGTACTTC. It translates to CASSPPWPYEQYF. V usage is TRBV19 and J usage is TRBJ2-7; D not certain. Trimming left V 5 bases short and J 2 bases short, with 10 bases between. The CDR3 consists of 13 residues. CDR1 is LNHDA, CDR2 SQIVND, per germline (reference sequence).

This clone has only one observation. CDR3 region: CASSPLVQEGTTKTEAFF. The CDR3 nucleotides are TGTGCCAGCTCACCACTTGTACAGGAGGGTACTACGAAGACTGAAGCTTTCTTT. This chain connects TRBV18 to TRBJ1-1; possibly TRBD1 for D (5 bases). The V end was cut by 1 base, the J end by 5 bases, with 23 bases between. The CDR3 is 18 residues long. CDR1 is KGHSH, CDR2 LQKENI, per germline.

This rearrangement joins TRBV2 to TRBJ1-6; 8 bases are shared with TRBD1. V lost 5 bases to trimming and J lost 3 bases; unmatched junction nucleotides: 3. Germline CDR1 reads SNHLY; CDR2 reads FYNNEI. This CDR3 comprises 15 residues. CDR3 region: CASSIGQGYNSPLHF. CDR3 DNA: TGTGCCAGCAGTATAGGACAGGGCTATAATTCACCCCTCCACTTT.

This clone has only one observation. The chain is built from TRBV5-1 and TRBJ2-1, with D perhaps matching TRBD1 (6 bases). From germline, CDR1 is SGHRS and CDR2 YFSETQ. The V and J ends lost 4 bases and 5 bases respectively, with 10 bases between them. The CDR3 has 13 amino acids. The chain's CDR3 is CASSPGQNNEQFF. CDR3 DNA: TGCGCCAGCAGCCCCGGACAGAACAATGAGCAGTTCTTC.

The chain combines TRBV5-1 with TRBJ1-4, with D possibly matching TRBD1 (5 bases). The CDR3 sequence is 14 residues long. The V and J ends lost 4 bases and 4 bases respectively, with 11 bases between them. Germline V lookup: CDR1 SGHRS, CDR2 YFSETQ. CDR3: CASSPGGGNEKLFF. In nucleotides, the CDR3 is TGCGCCAGCAGCCCCGGTGGGGGTAATGAAAAACTGTTTTTT.

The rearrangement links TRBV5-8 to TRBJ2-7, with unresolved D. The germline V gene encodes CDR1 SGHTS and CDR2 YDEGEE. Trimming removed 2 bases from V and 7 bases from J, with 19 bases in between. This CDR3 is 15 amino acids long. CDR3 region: CASSFGPLLGYEQYF. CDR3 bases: TGTGCCAGCAGCTTCGGACCGCTTTTAGGTTATGAGCAGTACTTC.

The CDR3 nucleotides are TGTGCCAGCAGCTGGGACAGGGACTACGAGCAGTACTTC. Translating it yields CASSWDRDYEQYF. The chain uses TRBV6-5 and TRBJ2-7; 9 bases map to TRBD1. The CDR3 extends over 13 amino acids. J lost 3 bases, V lost 6 bases, and 3 bases had no gene match. Germline V gene lookup returns CDR1 MNHEY and CDR2 SVGAGI.

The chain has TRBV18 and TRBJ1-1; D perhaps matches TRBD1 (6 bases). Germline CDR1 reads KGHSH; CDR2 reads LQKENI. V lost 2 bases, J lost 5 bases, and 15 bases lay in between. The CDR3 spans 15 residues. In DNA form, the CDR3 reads TGTGCCAGCTCACCAGCTCCCGGAGGGGGGACTGAAGCTTTCTTT. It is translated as CASSPAPGGGTEAFF.

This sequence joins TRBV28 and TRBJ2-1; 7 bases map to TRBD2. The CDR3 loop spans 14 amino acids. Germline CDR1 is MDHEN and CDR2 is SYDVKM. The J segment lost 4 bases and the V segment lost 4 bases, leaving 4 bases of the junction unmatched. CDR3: CASSSLADYNEQFF. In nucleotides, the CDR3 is TGTGCCAGCAGTTCGCTAGCGGATTACAATGAGCAGTTCTTC. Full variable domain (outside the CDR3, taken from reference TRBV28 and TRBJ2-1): DVKVTQSSRYLVKRTGEKVFLECVQDMDHENMFWYRQDPGLGLRLIYFSYDVKMKEKGDIPEGYSVSREKKERFSLILESASTNQTSMYLCASSSLADYNEQFFGPGTRLTVL.

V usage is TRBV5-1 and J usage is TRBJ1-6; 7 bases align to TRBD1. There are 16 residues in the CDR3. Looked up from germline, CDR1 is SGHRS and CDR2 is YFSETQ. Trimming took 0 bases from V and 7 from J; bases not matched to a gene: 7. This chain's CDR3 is CASSLAVRGLNSPLHF. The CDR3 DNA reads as TGCGCCAGCAGCTTGGCCGTCAGGGGGTTGAATTCACCCCTCCACTTT.

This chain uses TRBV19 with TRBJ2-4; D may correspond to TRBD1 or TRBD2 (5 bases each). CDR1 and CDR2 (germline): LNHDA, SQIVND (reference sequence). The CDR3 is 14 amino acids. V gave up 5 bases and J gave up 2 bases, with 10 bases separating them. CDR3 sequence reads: CASSRDGSKNIQYF. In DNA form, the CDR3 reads TGTGCCAGTAGTCGGGACGGATCCAAAAACATTCAGTACTTC. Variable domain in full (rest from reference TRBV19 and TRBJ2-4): DGGITQSPKYLFRKEGQNVTLSCEQNLNHDAMYWYRQDPGQGLRLIYYSQIVNDFQKGDIAEGYSVSREKKESFPLTVTSAQKNPTAFYLCASSRDGSKNIQYFGAGTRLSVL.

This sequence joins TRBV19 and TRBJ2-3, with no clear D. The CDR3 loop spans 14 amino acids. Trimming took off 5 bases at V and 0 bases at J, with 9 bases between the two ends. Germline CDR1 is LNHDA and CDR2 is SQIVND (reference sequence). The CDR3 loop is CASSPQISTDTQYF. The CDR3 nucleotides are TGTGCCAGTAGTCCCCAGATCAGCACAGATACGCAGTATTTT.

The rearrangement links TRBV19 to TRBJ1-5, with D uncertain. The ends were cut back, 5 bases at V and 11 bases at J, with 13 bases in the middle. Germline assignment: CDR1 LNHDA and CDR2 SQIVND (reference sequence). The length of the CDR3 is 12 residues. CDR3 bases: TGTGCCAGTAGTGCCCGCGAGGGTGCCCAGCATTTT. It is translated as CASSAREGAQHF.

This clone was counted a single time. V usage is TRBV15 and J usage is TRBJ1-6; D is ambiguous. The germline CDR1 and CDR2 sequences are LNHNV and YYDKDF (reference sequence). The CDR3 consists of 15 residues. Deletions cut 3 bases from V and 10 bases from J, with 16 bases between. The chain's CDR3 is CATSRALRVGSPLHF. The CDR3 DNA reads TGTGCCACCAGCAGGGCCCTTAGGGTTGGGTCACCCCTCCACTTT.

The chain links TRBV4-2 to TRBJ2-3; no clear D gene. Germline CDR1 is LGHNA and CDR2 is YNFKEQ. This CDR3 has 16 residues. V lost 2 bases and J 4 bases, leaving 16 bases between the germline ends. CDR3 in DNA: TGTGCCAGCAGCCAATCCGCCAGTGGGCCCCCAGATACGCAGTATTTT. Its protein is CASSQSASGPPDTQYF.

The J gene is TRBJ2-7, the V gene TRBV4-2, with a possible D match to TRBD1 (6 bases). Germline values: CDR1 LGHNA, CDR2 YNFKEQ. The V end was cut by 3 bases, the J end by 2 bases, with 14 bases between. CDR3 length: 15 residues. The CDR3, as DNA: TGTGCCAGCAGCCAGTTAAGAACAGGGACCTACGAGCAGTACTTC. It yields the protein CASSQLRTGTYEQYF.

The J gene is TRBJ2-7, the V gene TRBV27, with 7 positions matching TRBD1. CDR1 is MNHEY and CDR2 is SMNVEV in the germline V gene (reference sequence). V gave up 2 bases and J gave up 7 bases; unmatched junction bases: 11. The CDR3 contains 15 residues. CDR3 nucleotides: TGTGCCAGCAGTTTAGTGGGACAGCGGTTCTTGGAGCAGTACTTC. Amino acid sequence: CASSLVGQRFLEQYF.

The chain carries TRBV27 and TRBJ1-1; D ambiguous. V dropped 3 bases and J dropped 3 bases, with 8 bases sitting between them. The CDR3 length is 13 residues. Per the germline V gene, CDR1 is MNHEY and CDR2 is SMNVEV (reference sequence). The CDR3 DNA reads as TGTGCCAGCAGTTTCGGCGCGGACACTGAAGCTTTCTTT. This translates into CASSFGADTEAFF.

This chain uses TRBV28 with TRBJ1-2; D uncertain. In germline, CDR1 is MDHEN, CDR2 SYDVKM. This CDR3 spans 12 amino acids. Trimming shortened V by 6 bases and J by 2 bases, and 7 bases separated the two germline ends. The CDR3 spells CASRKANYGYTF. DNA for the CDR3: TGTGCCAGCAGGAAGGCCAACTATGGCTACACCTTC.

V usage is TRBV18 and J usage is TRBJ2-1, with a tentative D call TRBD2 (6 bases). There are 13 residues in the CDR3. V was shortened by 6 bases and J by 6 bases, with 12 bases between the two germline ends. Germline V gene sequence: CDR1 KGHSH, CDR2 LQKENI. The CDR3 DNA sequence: TGTGCCAGCTCGGCGGGACTTTCCAATGAGCAGTTCTTC. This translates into CASSAGLSNEQFF. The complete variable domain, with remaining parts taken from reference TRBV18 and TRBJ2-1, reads NAGVMQNPRHLVRRRGQEARLRCSPMKGHSHVYWYRQLPEEGLKFMVYLQKENIIDESGMPKERFSAEFPKEGPSILRIQQVVRGDSAAYFCASSAGLSNEQFFGPGTRLTVL.

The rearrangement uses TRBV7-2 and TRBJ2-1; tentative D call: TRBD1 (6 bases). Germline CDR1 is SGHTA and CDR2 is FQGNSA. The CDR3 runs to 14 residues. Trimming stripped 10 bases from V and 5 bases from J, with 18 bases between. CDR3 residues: CATRGQGLHNEQFF. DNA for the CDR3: TGTGCCACCCGGGGTCAGGGGTTACACAATGAGCAGTTCTTC.

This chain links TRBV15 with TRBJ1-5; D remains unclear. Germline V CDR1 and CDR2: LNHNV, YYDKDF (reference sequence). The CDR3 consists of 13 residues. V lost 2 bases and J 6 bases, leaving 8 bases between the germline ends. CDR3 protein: CATSRQQAQPQHF. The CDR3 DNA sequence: TGTGCCACCAGCAGACAACAAGCTCAGCCCCAGCATTTT.

The CDR3 bases are TGTGCCATCGGTTCTCGACTAGCGGGGGAAATAGGGACCCAGTACTTC. It codes for CAIGSRLAGEIGTQYF. The chain is built from TRBV10-3 and TRBJ2-5; 12 bases agree with TRBD2. Germline V gene data show CDR1 as ENHRY and CDR2 as SYGVKD. Losses at the gene ends were 8 bases for V and 7 bases for J; bases not matched to a gene: 14. The CDR3 runs to 16 residues.

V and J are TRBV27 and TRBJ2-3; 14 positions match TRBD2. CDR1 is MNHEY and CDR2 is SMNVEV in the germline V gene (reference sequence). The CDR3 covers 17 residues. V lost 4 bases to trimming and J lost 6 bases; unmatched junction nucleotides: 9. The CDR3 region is CASSSGTSGRPGDTQYF. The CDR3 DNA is TGTGCCAGCAGTTCTGGGACTAGCGGGAGACCAGGGGATACGCAGTATTTT.